These 15 T cell receptor beta chains originate from one sample sequenced in a study of spatial heterogeneity in lung cancer. Findings of the study overall: Intratumoral expanded alpha and beta TCR counts were found to track tumor mutation counts.

MiXCR, run by TCRdb on the 5' RACE reads, gives a single entry per CDR3 protein. This sample has roughly 2,000 distinct CDR3 sequences, with 8.2% found just once. Time point described: sample taken at primary tumor resection. No antigens are known for them. The sequences come from lung tumor tissue, collected at surgery. The source is a male donor with early-stage non-small cell lung cancer.

Here the CDR3 DNA reads TGTGCCAGCAGTTTTTTGGGACAGGGAAGCTATGGCTACACCTTC. This translates into CASSFLGQGSYGYTF. V is TRBV27 and J is TRBJ1-2; 9 bases match TRBD1. CDR3 length: 15 residues. Germline assignment: CDR1 MNHEY and CDR2 SMNVEV (reference sequence). The trim removed 3 bases at V and 4 bases at J, leaving 6 bases unmatched.

By share, this clonotype ranks as medium-sized (0.01 to 0.1%). This chain connects TRBV20-1 to TRBJ2-3; 14 nucleotides line up with TRBD2. J gave up 4 bases and V 3 bases, and 6 bases lay outside the gene matches. CDR3 size: 16 residues. The V gene's germline CDR1 is DFQATT and CDR2 SNEGSKA (reference sequence). CDR3 nucleotides: TGCAGTGCTAGCTCGGGACTAGCGGGAGAGGCAGATACGCAGTATTTT. Residues: CSASSGLAGEADTQYF.

This sequence joins TRBV5-6 and TRBJ2-2; tentative D call: TRBD2 (6 bases). This CDR3 spans 15 amino acids. Between the trimmed V and J ends, which lost 0 bases and 3 bases, there was a span of 9 bases. Germline CDR1 and CDR2: SGHDT and YYEEEE. CDR3 loop: CASSLAGVYTGELFF. Here the CDR3 DNA reads TGTGCCAGCAGCTTGGCGGGAGTGTACACCGGGGAGCTGTTTTTT. Supplemented by reference TRBV5-6 and TRBJ2-2, the full variable domain reads DAGVTQSPTHLIKTRGQQVTLRCSPKSGHDTVSWYQQALGQGPQFIFQYYEEEERQRGNFPDRFSGHQFPNYSSELNVNALLLGDSALYLCASSLAGVYTGELFFGEGSRLTVL.

This clonotype is labeled as medium-sized. The chain couples TRBV7-2 to TRBJ1-5; D is ambiguous. The germline CDR1 and CDR2 sequences are SGHTA and FQGNSA. V shed 2 bases and J shed 4 bases, with 12 bases lying between them. The CDR3 covers 15 residues. CDR3 DNA sequence: TGTGCCAGCAGCTTATTTGGTCAATCGAATCAGCCCCAGCATTTT. Amino acid sequence: CASSLFGQSNQPQHF.

By share of the sample, this clonotype is medium-sized (0.01 to 0.1%). The rearrangement links TRBV6-2 or TRBV6-3 to TRBJ2-7, with TRBD2 matching 16 bases. The CDR3 contains 17 residues. The trim removed 4 bases at V and 1 base at J, leaving 4 bases unmatched. Germline V lookup: CDR1 MNHEY, CDR2 SVGEGT. CDR3 nucleotides: TGTGCCAGCAGTTTGGGACTAGCGGGAGGGCCTTCCTACGAGCAGTACTTC. Translation gives CASSLGLAGGPSYEQYF.

By share, this clonotype ranks as medium-sized (0.01 to 0.1%). This chain joins TRBV6-5 and TRBJ2-1; D may be TRBD2 (5 bases). CDR3 length equals 14 residues. V lost 6 bases, J lost 7 bases, and 16 bases lay in between. Germline assignment: CDR1 MNHEY and CDR2 SVGAGI. CDR3 coding DNA: TGTGCCAGCAGCCCCGGGATCCTAGGGAATGAGCAGTTCTTC. It encodes CASSPGILGNEQFF.

V gene TRBV30 combines with J gene TRBJ1-4; D may be TRBD1 (6 bases). The germline V and J ends were trimmed by 0 bases and 7 bases, with 12 bases remaining between them. This CDR3 region has 14 residues. Looked up from germline, CDR1 is GTSNPN and CDR2 is SVGIG (reference sequence). CDR3: CAWSVPGVGEKLFF. CDR3 coding DNA: TGTGCCTGGAGTGTACCAGGGGTCGGTGAAAAACTGTTTTTT.

By share of the sample, this clonotype is medium-sized (0.01 to 0.1%). The chain uses TRBV29-1 and TRBJ2-7; TRBD1 is a possible D gene (6 bases). V lost 6 bases, J lost 6 bases, and 15 bases lay in between. The germline V gene encodes CDR1 SQVTM and CDR2 ANQGSEA. The CDR3 length is 12 residues. The CDR3 region has the DNA TGCAGCGTCGTGGCAGGGGCAGGCGAGCAGTACTTC. Its translation is CSVVAGAGEQYF.

By share of the sample, this clonotype is large. The chain joins TRBV5-4 to TRBJ2-6; D is unresolved. V was shortened by 4 bases and J by 0 bases, with 8 bases between the two germline ends. CDR1 is SGHNT and CDR2 is YYREEE in the germline V gene (reference sequence). The CDR3 consists of 15 residues. CDR3: CASSPGNSGANVLTF. The CDR3 DNA sequence: TGTGCCAGCAGCCCCGGCAACTCTGGGGCCAACGTCCTGACTTTC. Full variable domain (rest looked up from reference TRBV5-4 and TRBJ2-6): ETGVTQSPTHLIKTRGQQVTLRCSSQSGHNTVSWYQQALGQGPQFIFQYYREEENGRGNFPPRFSGLQFPNYSSELNVNALELDDSALYLCASSPGNSGANVLTFGAGSRLTVL.

This clonotype is deemed large (0.1 to 1%). The rearrangement uses TRBV11-2 and TRBJ1-5, with D unresolved. There are 13 residues in the CDR3. The germline V gene encodes CDR1 SGHAT and CDR2 FQNNGV. V was clipped by 3 bases and J by 3 bases, with 6 bases between them. The CDR3 sequence is CASSLIDNQPQHF. Here the CDR3 DNA reads TGTGCCAGCAGCTTGATCGACAATCAGCCCCAGCATTTT.

This clonotype was picked up many times. This rearrangement joins TRBV2 to TRBJ2-5; TRBD1 matches 7 bases. Trimming took 3 bases from V and 2 from J; bases not matched to a gene: 6. CDR1 and CDR2 (germline): SNHLY, FYNNEI. The CDR3 is 15 residues long. As DNA, the CDR3 is TGTGCCAGCAGTGATCTATGGACAGGTCAAGAGACCCAGTACTTC. Amino acids: CASSDLWTGQETQYF.

This clonotype was picked up a small number of times. This chain connects TRBV7-2 to TRBJ1-5; D is undetermined. Trimming removed 1 base from V and 6 bases from J, with 7 bases in between. The CDR3 totals 13 residues. From germline, CDR1 is SGHTA and CDR2 FQGNSA. As DNA, the CDR3 is TGTGCCAGCAGCTTAGAGACGGGTCAGCCCCAGCATTTT. It yields the protein CASSLETGQPQHF.

By share of the sample, this clonotype is large (0.1 to 1%). V is TRBV25-1 and J is TRBJ1-2, with D tentatively TRBD1 (5 bases). Germline V gene sequence: CDR1 MGHDK, CDR2 SYGVNS. Trimming took 4 bases from V and 4 from J, leaving 10 bases between them. This CDR3 region has 13 residues. In nucleotides, the CDR3 is TGTGCCAGCAGTGCCGGGGGAATCTATGGCTACACCTTC. Residues: CASSAGGIYGYTF.

By proportion, this clonotype is medium-sized. The chain joins TRBV7-2 to TRBJ2-5; D uncertain. V lost 5 bases to trimming and J lost 1 base, with 11 bases between them. CDR1 and CDR2 (germline): SGHTA, FQGNSA. The CDR3 spans 14 residues. The CDR3 sequence is CASSPRQVQETQYF. CDR3 in DNA: TGTGCCAGCAGCCCCCGTCAGGTCCAAGAGACCCAGTACTTC.

This chain connects TRBV4-1 to TRBJ2-3; D is perhaps TRBD2 (6 bases). Trimming cost V 3 bases and J 3 bases, with 16 bases left between them. Germline V gene sequence: CDR1 MGHRA, CDR2 YSYEKL. CDR3 size: 16 residues. CDR3 residues: CASSHGTGVGTDTQYF. As DNA, the CDR3 is TGCGCCAGCAGCCACGGGACGGGGGTAGGAACAGATACGCAGTATTTT.